The rows below give T cell receptor beta chains drawn from one sample of a study of T cell repertoires in cytomegalovirus infection. These TCRs' antigens remain unknown. One entry per CDR3 protein results from TCRdb running MiXCR on the reads. The sample lists approximately 43,000 distinct CDR3 sequences, roughly 22% occurring once. Material for sequencing was PBMCs, sequenced either directly or after in vitro stimulation (not recorded which). The receptors were sampled from a human donor in good health (CMV status not recorded). Some clones in this sample may be carry-over from other donors' samples. Both conserved end residues are part of each CDR3. A D gene is named only where the DNA matches it firmly. Clone size is shown for a subset of rows, as once, few, many or a class of expanded clone.

J gene | D gene | V gene | clone size | CDR3 DNA | CDR3 protein
TRBJ2-7 | . | TRBV29-1 | . | TGCAGCGCGGGACGGGGAGCCCCCTACGAGCAGTACTTC | CSAGRGAPYEQYF
TRBJ1-2 | . | TRBV7-2 | many | TGTGCCAGCAGCCAGTTACGGGATGTCTACACCTTC | CASSQLRDVYTF
TRBJ2-7 | . | TRBV24-1 | many | TGTGCCACCAGTGATTCGGGCTTTTCCTACGAGCAGTACTTC | CATSDSGFSYEQYF
TRBJ2-1 | TRBD2 | TRBV11-2 | few | TGTGCCAGCAGCTTAGAGATTTGGGTAGCGGGAGGCTACAATGAGCAGTTCTTC | CASSLEIWVAGGYNEQFF
TRBJ2-3 | . | TRBV19 | few | TGTGCCAGTAGCAAGTGGGCTAGCACAGATACGCAGTATTTT | CASSKWASTDTQYF
TRBJ2-5 | TRBD1 | TRBV2 | few | TGTGCCAGCGGTGGGCCCCGCGCACAGGGGGAGACCCAGTACTTC | CASGGPRAQGETQYF
TRBJ1-2 | . | TRBV19 | few | TGTGCCAGTAGTTCTATTACGGACCCAACGGCCGGCTATGGCTACACCTTC | CASSSITDPTAGYGYTF
TRBJ1-3 | . | TRBV5-1 | . | TGCGCCAGCAGCTTGGTAGGGGCTGGAAACACCATATATTTT | CASSLVGAGNTIYF
TRBJ2-5 | . | TRBV6-1 | few | TGTGCCACCCGGTTGACGTTGGTACAAGAGACCCAGTACTTC | CATRLTLVQETQYF
TRBJ2-5 | TRBD1 | TRBV28 | . | TGTGCCATCGTGGACAGGGGGTTGGAGACCCAGTACTTC | CAIVDRGLETQYF
TRBJ2-7 | . | TRBV20-1 | once | TGCAGTGCTAGGTGGAGATTAGCGGTCGGGTACGAGCAGTACTTC | CSARWRLAVGYEQYF
TRBJ2-7 | TRBD1 | TRBV10-3 | . | TGTGCCATCAGTGACGCCGCGACAGGGATATCCTACGAGCAGTACTTC | CAISDAATGISYEQYF
TRBJ2-5 | TRBD2 | TRBV10-2 | many | TGCGCCAGCAGTGACCCAGGGACTAGCGGACAAGAGACCCAGTACTTC | CASSDPGTSGQETQYF
TRBJ2-5 | . | TRBV5-5 | . | TGTGCCAGCAGCTTGGGAGGGTCGGCCCAAGAGACCCAGTACTTC | CASSLGGSAQETQYF
TRBJ2-3 | TRBD1 | TRBV7-2 | many | TGTGCCAGCAGCTCTAGGGACAGGGTACCAGATACGCAGTATTTT | CASSSRDRVPDTQYF
TRBJ1-1 | . | TRBV3-1 | many | TGTGCCAGCAGCCTAAGAGAGACAAACACTGAAGCTTTCTTT | CASSLRETNTEAFF
TRBJ1-1 | . | TRBV12-3/TRBV12-4 | many | TGTGCCAGCAGTTTAGCTGACAGTCCTATGAACACTGAAGCTTTCTTT | CASSLADSPMNTEAFF
TRBJ1-1 | . | TRBV10-3 | . | TGTGCCATCAGTGAGCTATCCGGGATGAACACTGAAGCTTTCTTT | CAISELSGMNTEAFF
TRBJ1-1 | . | TRBV20-1 | few | TGCAGTGCTAGGGCGGGGTACACTGAAGCTTTCTTT | CSARAGYTEAFF
TRBJ2-5 | . | TRBV3-1 | many | TGTGCCAGCAGCCAAGATGATGGGGTGAGAGAGGCGACCCAGTACTTC | CASSQDDGVREATQYF
TRBJ2-7 | . | TRBV7-8 | few | TGTGCCAGCAGCTTATGGCAGGGTACCTACGAGCAGTACTTC | CASSLWQGTYEQYF
TRBJ2-1 | TRBD2 | TRBV18 | few | TGTGCCAGCGCCCGGACTAGCGGGAACAATGAGCAGTTCTTC | CASARTSGNNEQFF
TRBJ2-3 | . | TRBV5-1 | . | TGCGCCAGCAGCCCCTGGACGGTTAGCACAGATACGCAGTATTTT | CASSPWTVSTDTQYF
TRBJ2-1 | TRBD1 | TRBV19 | many | TGTGCCAGTAGCCTACGAGGGGACAGGCCTAGCTCCTACAATGAGCAGTTCTTC | CASSLRGDRPSSYNEQFF
TRBJ1-6 | . | TRBV11-2 | . | TGTGCCAGCAGCTTAGGCTACAGGAATTCACCCCTCCACTTT | CASSLGYRNSPLHF
TRBJ2-3 | . | TRBV6-5 | . | TGTGCCAGCAGTTCGTCTAGCGCTAGCACAGATACGCAGTATTTT | CASSSSSASTDTQYF
TRBJ2-5 | . | TRBV19 | few | TGTGCCAGTAGTATGGGGGGATCCCCGTGGGCCCAGTACTTC | CASSMGGSPWAQYF
TRBJ2-1 | . | TRBV4-1 | . | TGCGCCGGATGGGGACGCGCACTGCATACTCCCTACAATGAGCAGTTCTTC | CAGWGRALHTPYNEQFF
TRBJ2-2 | . | TRBV28 | . | TGTGCCAGCAGTTTCTGGCAGGGCCCAACCGGGGAGCTGTTTTTT | CASSFWQGPTGELFF